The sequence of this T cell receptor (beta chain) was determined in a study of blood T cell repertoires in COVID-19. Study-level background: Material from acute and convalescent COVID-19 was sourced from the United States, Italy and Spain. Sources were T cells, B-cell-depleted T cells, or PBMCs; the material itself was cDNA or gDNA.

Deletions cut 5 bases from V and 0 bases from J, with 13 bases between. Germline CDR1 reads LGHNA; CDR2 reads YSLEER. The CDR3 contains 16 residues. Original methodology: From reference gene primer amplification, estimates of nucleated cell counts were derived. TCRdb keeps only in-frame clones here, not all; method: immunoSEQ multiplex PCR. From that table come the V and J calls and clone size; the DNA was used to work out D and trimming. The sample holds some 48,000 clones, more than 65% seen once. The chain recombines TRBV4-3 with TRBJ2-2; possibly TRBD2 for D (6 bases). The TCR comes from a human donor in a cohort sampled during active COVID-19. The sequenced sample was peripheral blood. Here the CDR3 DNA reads TGCGCCAGCAGCTCCCCGGCGGGATCGAACACCGGGGAGCTGTTTTTT. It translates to CASSSPAGSNTGELFF.